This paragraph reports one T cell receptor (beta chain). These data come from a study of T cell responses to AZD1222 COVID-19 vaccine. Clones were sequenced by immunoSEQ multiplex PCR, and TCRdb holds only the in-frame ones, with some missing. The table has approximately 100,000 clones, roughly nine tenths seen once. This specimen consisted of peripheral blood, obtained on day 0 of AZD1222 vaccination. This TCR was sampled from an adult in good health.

CDR3: CATAGTGRINEQFF. CDR3 DNA sequence: TGTGCCACCGCCGGGACGGGAAGAATCAATGAGCAGTTCTTC. The chain couples TRBV2 to TRBJ2-1, with D possibly being TRBD1 or TRBD2 (5 bases each). The CDR3 covers 14 residues. Germline values: CDR1 SNHLY, CDR2 FYNNEI. Trimming left V 10 bases short and J 6 bases short, with 19 bases between.